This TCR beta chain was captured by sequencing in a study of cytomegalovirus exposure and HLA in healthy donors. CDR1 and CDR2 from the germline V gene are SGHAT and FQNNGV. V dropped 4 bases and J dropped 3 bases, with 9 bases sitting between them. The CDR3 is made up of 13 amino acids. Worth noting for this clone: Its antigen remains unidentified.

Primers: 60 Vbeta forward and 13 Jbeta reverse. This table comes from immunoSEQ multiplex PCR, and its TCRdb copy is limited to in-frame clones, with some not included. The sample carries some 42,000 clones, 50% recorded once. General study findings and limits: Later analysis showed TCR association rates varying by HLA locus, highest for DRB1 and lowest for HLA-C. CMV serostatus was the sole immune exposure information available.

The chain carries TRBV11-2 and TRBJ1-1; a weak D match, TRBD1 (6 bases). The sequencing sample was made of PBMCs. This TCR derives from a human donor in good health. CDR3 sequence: CASSSQGYTEAFF. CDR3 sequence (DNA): TGTGCCAGCAGCTCCCAGGGGTACACTGAAGCTTTCTTT.